Shown below are 7 T cell receptor beta chains from a single sample sequenced in a study of T cell repertoires in aging, cancer and after chemotherapy. Amplification of TCR beta used genomic DNA extracted from peripheral blood. Multiplex touch-down PCR with TRB-A/B primers amplified rearranged V-D-J TRB sequences. From the multiplex PCR reads, TCRdb called clonotypes with MiXCR, one entry per CDR3 protein. This table has 10,000 to 15,000 distinct CDR3 sequences, approximately 30% appearing once. Sequencing was carried out using blood. The receptors here all came from a human donor with a blood cancer.

With respect to this clonotype: This may be a read error: a much more frequent sequence differs by one nucleotide. The chain employs TRBV19 and TRBJ2-1, with 12 bases that match TRBD2. CDR1 is LNHDA, CDR2 SQIVND, per germline (reference sequence). The CDR3 is 17 residues long. With V trimmed by 6 bases and J by 7 bases, 13 bases remained unmatched. The CDR3 DNA follows: TGTGCCAGTAGGGGTATCCTAGCGGGAGGGAGTAGGAATGAGCAGTTCTTC. This codes for CASRGILAGGSRNEQFF.

This chain joins TRBV21-1 and TRBJ1-5. TRBV21-1 is listed as a pseudogene. This CDR3 is 16 amino acids long. For the CDR3, the DNA is TGTGCCAGCAGAAACTCGCGGGGGTGTAGCAATCAGCCCCAGCATTTT. It codes for CASRNSRGCSNQPQHF.

The rearrangement joins TRBV15 to TRBJ2-7; D is undetermined. The germline gives CDR1 LNHNV, CDR2 YYDKDF (reference sequence). Deletions cut 3 bases from V and 3 bases from J, with 12 bases between. The CDR3 is 14 residues long. The CDR3 region has the DNA TGTGCCACCAGCAGCCCCGGGCCCAACTACGAGCAGTACTTC. This gives the protein CATSSPGPNYEQYF.

This clonotype is medium-sized. The chain couples TRBV19 to TRBJ2-1; D is uncertain. Germline values: CDR1 LNHDA, CDR2 SQIVND (reference sequence). Trimming pared 1 base from V and 1 base from J, leaving 5 bases between. The CDR3 runs to 14 residues. This chain's CDR3 is CASSIASSYNEQFF. The CDR3 DNA sequence: TGTGCCAGTAGTATAGCTAGTTCCTACAATGAGCAGTTCTTC.

This clonotype was seen a few times. The rearrangement links TRBV20-1 to TRBJ2-5; TRBD1 or TRBD2 may be the D gene (5 bases each). Trimming left V 0 bases short and J 1 base short, with 9 bases between. The CDR3 consists of 14 residues. Per the germline V gene, CDR1 is DFQATT and CDR2 is SNEGSKA (reference sequence). The CDR3 reads CSARDWGSQETQYF. The DNA for the CDR3 is TGCAGTGCTAGAGATTGGGGGAGCCAAGAGACCCAGTACTTC.

Here the CDR3 reads CSAPRDRGQPQHF. DNA of the CDR3: TGCAGTGCCCCCCGGGACAGGGGTCAGCCCCAGCATTTT. The chain employs TRBV20-1 and TRBJ1-5; 10 nucleotides line up with TRBD1. The CDR3 sequence is 13 residues long. Germline-derived CDR1 and CDR2 are DFQATT and SNEGSKA (reference sequence). With 6 bases clipped from V and 6 bases from J, the junction kept 5 bases outside the gene matches.

This clonotype has just a few counts. V gene TRBV20-1 combines with J gene TRBJ2-6; D ambiguous. The V gene lost 5 bases and the J gene lost 0 bases, with 17 bases spanning the gap. Germline V gene lookup returns CDR1 DFQATT and CDR2 SNEGSKA (reference sequence). The CDR3 is 17 residues long. CDR3 DNA: TGCAGTGCTGAAAGCGAACGGGTCCTCTCTGGGGCCAACGTCCTGACTTTC. This translates into CSAESERVLSGANVLTF.